The clone carrying this TCR beta chain was counted ten times or more. What it binds is unknown. The data were obtained in a study of Graves' ophthalmopathy and Graves' hyperthyroidism. RNA transcripts were the template, and TCR beta CDR3 regions were amplified from them. RT-PCR was first run with HTBI primers, then multiplex PCR in a second round. TCRdb re-derived calls from the multiplex PCR reads in MiXCR, one entry per CDR3 protein. The repertoire holds 400,000 to 450,000 distinct CDR3 sequences, with approximately 21% as singletons. The ends lost 4 bases at V and 5 bases at J; junction bases unmatched: 4. The germline gives CDR1 ENHRY, CDR2 SYGVKD. This CDR3 spans 14 amino acids. Study-level results: The model's prediction of ophthalmopathy progression had 70.59% sensitivity and roughly 72% specificity.

The study recruited hyperthyroidism patients aged 18 to 65 who were newly diagnosed, under 2 months' duration. The source of the PBMCs was less than 12 ml of fresh peripheral blood. This clonotype originated in a woman between 18 and 29 years old with stable Graves' hyperthyroidism. The sequencing input was peripheral blood. V usage is TRBV10-3 and J usage is TRBJ2-4; 8 bases line up with TRBD1. CDR3 in DNA: TGTGCCATCAGTGGGCCGGGACAGGAAAACATTCAGTACTTC. This codes for CAISGPGQENIQYF.